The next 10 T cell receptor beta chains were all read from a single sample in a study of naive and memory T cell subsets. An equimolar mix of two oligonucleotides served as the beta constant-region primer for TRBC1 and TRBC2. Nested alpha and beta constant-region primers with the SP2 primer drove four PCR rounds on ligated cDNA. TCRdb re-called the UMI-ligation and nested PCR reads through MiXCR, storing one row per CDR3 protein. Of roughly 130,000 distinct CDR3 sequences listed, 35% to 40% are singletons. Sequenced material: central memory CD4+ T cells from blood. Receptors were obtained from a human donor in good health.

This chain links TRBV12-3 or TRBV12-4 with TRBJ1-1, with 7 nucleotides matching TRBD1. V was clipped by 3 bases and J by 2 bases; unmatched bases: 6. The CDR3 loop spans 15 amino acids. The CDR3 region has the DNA TGTGCCAGCAGTTTGACAGGGATTCGTAACACTGAAGCTTTCTTT. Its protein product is CASSLTGIRNTEAFF.

CDR3 DNA: TGTGCCAGCACCATGTGGGGGGGGCGTGGGGCCAACGTCCTGACTTTC. Translating it yields CASTMWGGRGANVLTF. The J gene is TRBJ2-6, the V gene TRBV5-5, with D perhaps TRBD2 (7 bases). Trimming took off 6 bases at V and 3 bases at J, with 16 bases between the two ends. This CDR3 has 16 amino acids. Germline CDR1 is SGHKS and CDR2 is YYEKEE (reference sequence).

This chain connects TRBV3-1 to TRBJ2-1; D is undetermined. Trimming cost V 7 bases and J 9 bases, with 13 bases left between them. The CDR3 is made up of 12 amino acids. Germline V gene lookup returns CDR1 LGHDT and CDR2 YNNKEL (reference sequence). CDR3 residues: CASNLIGGEQFF. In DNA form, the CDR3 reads TGTGCCAGCAACCTAATAGGCGGTGAGCAGTTCTTC.

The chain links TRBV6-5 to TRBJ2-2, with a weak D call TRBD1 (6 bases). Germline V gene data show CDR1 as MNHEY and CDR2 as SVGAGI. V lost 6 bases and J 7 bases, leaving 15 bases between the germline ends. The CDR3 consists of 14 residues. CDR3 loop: CASSRNRVGGELFF. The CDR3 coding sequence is TGTGCCAGCAGCCGCAACAGGGTTGGCGGGGAGCTGTTTTTT.

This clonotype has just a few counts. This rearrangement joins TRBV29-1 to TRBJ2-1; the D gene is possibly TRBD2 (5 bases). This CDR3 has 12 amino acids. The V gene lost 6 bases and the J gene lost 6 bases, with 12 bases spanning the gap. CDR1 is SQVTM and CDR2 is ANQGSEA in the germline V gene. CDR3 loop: CSVSGRGNEQFF. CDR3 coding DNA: TGCAGCGTGTCTGGCCGGGGCAATGAGCAGTTCTTC.

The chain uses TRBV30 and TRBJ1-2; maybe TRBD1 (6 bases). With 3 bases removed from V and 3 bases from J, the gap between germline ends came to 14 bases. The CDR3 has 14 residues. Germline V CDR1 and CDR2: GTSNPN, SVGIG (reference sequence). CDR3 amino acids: CAWRTGTGHYGYTF. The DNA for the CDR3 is TGTGCCTGGAGAACCGGAACAGGGCACTATGGCTACACCTTC.

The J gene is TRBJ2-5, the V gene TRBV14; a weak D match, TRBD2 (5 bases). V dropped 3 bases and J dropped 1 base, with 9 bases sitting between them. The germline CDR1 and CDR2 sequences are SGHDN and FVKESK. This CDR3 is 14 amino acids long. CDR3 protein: CASSQWAGQETQYF. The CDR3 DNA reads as TGTGCCAGCAGCCAGTGGGCGGGCCAAGAGACCCAGTACTTC.

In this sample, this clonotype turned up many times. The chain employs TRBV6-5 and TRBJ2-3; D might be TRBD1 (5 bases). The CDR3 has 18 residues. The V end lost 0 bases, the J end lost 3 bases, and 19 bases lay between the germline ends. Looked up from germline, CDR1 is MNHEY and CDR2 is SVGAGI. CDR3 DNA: TGTGCCAGCAGTTACTCTATGGGTCGTGACAGACGAACAGATACGCAGTATTTT. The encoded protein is CASSYSMGRDRRTDTQYF.

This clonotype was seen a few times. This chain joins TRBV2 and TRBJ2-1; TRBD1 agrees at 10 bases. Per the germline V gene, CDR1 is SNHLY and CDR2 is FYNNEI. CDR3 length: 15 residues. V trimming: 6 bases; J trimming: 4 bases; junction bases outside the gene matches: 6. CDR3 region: CASRWDRGEYNEQFF. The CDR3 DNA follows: TGTGCCAGCAGGTGGGACAGGGGCGAATACAATGAGCAGTTCTTC.

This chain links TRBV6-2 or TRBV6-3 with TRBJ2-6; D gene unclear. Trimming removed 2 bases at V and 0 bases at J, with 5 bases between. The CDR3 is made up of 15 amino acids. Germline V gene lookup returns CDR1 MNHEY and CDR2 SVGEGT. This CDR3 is CASSYAGSGANVLTF. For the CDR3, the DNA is TGTGCCAGCAGTTACGCTGGCTCTGGGGCCAACGTCCTGACTTTC.